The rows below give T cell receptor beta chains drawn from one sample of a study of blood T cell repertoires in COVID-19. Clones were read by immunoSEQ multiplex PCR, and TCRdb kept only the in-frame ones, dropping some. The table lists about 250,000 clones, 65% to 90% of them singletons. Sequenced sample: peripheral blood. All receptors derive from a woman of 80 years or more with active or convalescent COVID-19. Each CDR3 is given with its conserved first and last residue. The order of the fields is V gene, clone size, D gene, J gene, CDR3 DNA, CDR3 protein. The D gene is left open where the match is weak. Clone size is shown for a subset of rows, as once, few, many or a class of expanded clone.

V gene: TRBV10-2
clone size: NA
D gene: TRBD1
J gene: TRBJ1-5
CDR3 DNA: TGCGCCAGCGGAGAGGGACAGGGGAGGTTTCAGCCCCAGCATTTT
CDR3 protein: CASGEGQGRFQPQHF

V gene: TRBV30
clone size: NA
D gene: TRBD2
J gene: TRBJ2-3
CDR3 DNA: TGTGCCTGGAGCGGGGGGACTAGCGGGAAATTGCGGGATACGCAGTATTTT
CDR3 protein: CAWSGGTSGKLRDTQYF

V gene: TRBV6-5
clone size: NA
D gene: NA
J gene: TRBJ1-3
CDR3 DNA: TGTGCCAGCAGTTACTCCGGGAGCCTGGGGGACACCATATATTTT
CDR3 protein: CASSYSGSLGDTIYF

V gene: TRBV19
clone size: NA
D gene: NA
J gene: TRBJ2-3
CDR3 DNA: TGTGCCAGTAGTACCGTCTTGAGGGGGGGGACAGATACGCAGTATTTT
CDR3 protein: CASSTVLRGGTDTQYF

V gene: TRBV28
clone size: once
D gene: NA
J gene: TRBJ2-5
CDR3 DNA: TGTGCCAGCAGTTCCACCAAAGGGGCAGAGACCCAGTACTTC
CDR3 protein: CASSSTKGAETQYF

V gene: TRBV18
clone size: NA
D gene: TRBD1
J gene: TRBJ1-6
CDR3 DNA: TGTGCCAGCTCACCCCAACAGACAGGGCCCAATTCACCCCTCCACTTT
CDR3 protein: CASSPQQTGPNSPLHF

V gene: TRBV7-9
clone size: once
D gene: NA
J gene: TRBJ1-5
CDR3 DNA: TGTGCCAGCAGCTTCCTGGGAGATGGGCCCCAGCATTTT
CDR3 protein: CASSFLGDGPQHF

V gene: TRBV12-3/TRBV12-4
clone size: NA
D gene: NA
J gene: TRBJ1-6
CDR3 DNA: TGTGCCAGCAGGGACAGTTATTCACCCCTCCACTTT
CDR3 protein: CASRDSYSPLHF

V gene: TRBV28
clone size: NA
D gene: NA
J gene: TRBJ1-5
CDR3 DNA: TGTGCCAGCAGTTTGTCGGGGGGCATCAATCAGCCCCAGCATTTT
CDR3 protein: CASSLSGGINQPQHF

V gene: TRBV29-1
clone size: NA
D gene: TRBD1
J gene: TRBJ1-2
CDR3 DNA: TGCAGCGTTGAGACAGGGGTGTATGGCTACACCTTC
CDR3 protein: CSVETGVYGYTF

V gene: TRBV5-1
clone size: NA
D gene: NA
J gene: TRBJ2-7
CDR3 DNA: TGCGCCAGCAGCTTGTATCCGACAGCGAAGGGTAACGAGCAGTACTTC
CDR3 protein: CASSLYPTAKGNEQYF

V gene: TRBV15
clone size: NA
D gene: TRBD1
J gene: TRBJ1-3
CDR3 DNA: TGTGCCACTGGGGGACAGGGGTTCAGCTCTGGAAACACCATATATTTT
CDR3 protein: CATGGQGFSSGNTIYF

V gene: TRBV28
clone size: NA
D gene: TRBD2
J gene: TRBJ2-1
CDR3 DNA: TGTGCCAGCAGACAAGCCGGGACTAGCGGTTTGGGATACAATGAGCAGTTCTTC
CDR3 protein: CASRQAGTSGLGYNEQFF

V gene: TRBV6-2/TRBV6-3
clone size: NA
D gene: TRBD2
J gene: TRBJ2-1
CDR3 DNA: TGTGCCAGCAGTTACCACCCCGGGACTAGCGGGAGGGACAATGAGCAGTTCTTC
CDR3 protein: CASSYHPGTSGRDNEQFF

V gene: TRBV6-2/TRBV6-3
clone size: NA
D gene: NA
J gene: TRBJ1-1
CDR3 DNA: TGTGCCAGCAGTCAGTACAGGGCGGGCACTGAAGCTTTCTTT
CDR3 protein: CASSQYRAGTEAFF

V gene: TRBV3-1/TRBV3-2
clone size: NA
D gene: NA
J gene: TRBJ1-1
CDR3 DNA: TGTGCCAGCAGCCACCGAACGACTCGGGAAACTGAAGCTTTCTTT
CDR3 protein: CASSHRTTRETEAFF

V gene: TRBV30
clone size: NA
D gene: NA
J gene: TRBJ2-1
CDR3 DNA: TGTGCCTGGAGTGCCCCCCAAGCGGGCCTCTACAATGAGCAGTTCTTC
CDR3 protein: CAWSAPQAGLYNEQFF

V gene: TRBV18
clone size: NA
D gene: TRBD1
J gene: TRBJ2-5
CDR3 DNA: TGTGCCAGCTCACCGAGGACAGGGGAAGAGACCCAGTACTTC
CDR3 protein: CASSPRTGEETQYF

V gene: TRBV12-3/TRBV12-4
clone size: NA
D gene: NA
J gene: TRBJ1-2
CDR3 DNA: TGTGCCAGCAGTTTTTCGGGTAATGGCTACACCTTC
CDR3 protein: CASSFSGNGYTF

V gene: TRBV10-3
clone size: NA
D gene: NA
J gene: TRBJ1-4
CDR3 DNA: TGTGCCATCAGTGAGACTGGGAGGGGTCCGGCTAATGAAAAACTGTTTTTT
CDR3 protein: CAISETGRGPANEKLFF

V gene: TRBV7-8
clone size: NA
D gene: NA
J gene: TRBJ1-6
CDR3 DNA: TGTGCCAGCAGCTTAGCGGCAGGGTTCTCACCCCTCCACTTT
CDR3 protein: CASSLAAGFSPLHF

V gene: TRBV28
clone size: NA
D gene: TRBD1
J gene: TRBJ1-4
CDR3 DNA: TGTGCCAGCAGTTTGGGACAGGGCGGTAGGGAAAAACTGTTTTTT
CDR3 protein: CASSLGQGGREKLFF

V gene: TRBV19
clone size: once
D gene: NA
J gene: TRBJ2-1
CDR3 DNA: TGTGCCAGTTCCCCCCTAGCATCACCATCCTACAATGAGCAGTTCTTC
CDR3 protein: CASSPLASPSYNEQFF

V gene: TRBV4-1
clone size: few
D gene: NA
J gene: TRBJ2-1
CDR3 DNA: TGCGCCAGCAGCCAAGATGGCTGGGACAGCGGGTCTCCTGAGCAGTTCTTC
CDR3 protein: CASSQDGWDSGSPEQFF

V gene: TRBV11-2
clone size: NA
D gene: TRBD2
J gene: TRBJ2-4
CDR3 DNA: TGTGCCAGCAGTTATAAGCTAGCGGGAGGGCCCAACATTCAGTACTTC
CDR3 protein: CASSYKLAGGPNIQYF

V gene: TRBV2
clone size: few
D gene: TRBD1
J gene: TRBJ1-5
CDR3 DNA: TGTGCCAGCCTCCGGGACAGGGGGCACAATCAGCCCCAGCATTTT
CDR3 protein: CASLRDRGHNQPQHF

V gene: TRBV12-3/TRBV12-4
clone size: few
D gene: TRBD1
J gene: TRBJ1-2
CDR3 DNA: TGTGCCAGCAGTGGGGGACAGTCCTATGGCTACACCTTC
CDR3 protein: CASSGGQSYGYTF

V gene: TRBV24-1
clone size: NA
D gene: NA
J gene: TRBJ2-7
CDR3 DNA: TGTGCCACCAGTCGGGACTCTACCTCCTACGAGCAGTACTTC
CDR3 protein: CATSRDSTSYEQYF

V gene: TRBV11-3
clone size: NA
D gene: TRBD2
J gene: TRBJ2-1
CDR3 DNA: TGTGCCAGCAGCTTAGGGGGGACTAGATCCTACAATGAGCAGTTCTTC
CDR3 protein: CASSLGGTRSYNEQFF

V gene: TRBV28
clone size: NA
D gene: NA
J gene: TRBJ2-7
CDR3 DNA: TGTGCCAGCAGTTCCATCGTGACTTATCCCTACGAGCAGTACTTC
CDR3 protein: CASSSIVTYPYEQYF

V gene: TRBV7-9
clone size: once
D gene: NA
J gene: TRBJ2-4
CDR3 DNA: TGTGCCAGCAGCTTAGATCGGCTAGCTGGGGCCAAAAACATTCAGTACTTC
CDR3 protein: CASSLDRLAGAKNIQYF

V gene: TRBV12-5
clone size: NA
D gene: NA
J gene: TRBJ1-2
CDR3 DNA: TGTGCTAGTGGTTTGGTAGTTGGGGGGGCACCCTTACCCCATTATGGCTACACCTTC
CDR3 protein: CASGLVVGGAPLPHYGYTF

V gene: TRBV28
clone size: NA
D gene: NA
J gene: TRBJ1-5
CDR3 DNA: TGTGCCAGCAGTTTATCGGATCAGCCCCAGCATTTT
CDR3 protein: CASSLSDQPQHF

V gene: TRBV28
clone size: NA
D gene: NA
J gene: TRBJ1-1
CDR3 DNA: TGTGCCAGCAGTTTTTGGGGAGTGGGCACTGAAGCTTTCTTT
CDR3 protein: CASSFWGVGTEAFF

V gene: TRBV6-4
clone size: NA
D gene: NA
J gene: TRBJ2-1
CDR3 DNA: TGTGCCAGCAGTGACTCTCAGGGGACGTATGAGCAGTTCTTC
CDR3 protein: CASSDSQGTYEQFF

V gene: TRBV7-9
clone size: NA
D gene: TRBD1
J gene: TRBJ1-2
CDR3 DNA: TGTGCCATAGGACGGACAGGGGGCGCGGGAGGCTACACCTTC
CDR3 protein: CAIGRTGGAGGYTF

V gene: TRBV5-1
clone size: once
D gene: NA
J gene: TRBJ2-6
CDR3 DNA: TGCGCCAGCAGCTTCCTAACAGGATACCTCTCTGGGGCCAACGTCCTGACTTTC
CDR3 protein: CASSFLTGYLSGANVLTF

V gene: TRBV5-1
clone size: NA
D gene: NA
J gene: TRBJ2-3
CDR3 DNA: TGCGCCAGCAGCTTGGGGGGGCTAGCGGACACAGATACGCAGTATTTT
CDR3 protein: CASSLGGLADTDTQYF

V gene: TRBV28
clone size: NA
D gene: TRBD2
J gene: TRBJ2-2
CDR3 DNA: TGTGCCAGCAGTGGTCTAGCGGGAGCTGACGGGGAGCTGTTTTTT
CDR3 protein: CASSGLAGADGELFF

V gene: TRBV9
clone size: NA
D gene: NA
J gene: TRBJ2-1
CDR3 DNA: TGTGCCAGCAGCGTTGGGGGCACCTCCTACAATGAGCAGTTCTTC
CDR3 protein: CASSVGGTSYNEQFF

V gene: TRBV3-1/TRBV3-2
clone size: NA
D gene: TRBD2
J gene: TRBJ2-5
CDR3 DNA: TGTGCCAGCAGACCGACTAGCGGCCAAGAGACCCAGTACTTC
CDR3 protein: CASRPTSGQETQYF

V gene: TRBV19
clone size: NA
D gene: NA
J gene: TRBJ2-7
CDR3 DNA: TGTGCCAGTAGTCGGTCCTACGAGCAGTACTTC
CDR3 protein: CASSRSYEQYF

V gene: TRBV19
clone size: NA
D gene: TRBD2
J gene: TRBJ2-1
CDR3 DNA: TGTGCCAGTAGTATGGGCGGGAGGCCCTACAATGAGCAGTTCTTC
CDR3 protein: CASSMGGRPYNEQFF

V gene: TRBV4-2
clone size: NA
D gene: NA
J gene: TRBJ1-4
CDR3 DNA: TGTGCCAGCAGCCAAGATTCATGGAGGATTAATGAAAAACTGTTTTTT
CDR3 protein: CASSQDSWRINEKLFF

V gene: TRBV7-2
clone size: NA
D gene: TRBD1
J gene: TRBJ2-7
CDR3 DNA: TGTGCCAGCAGCTTCGTTTCCGGACAGGGGGAGAAGCAGTACTTC
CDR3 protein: CASSFVSGQGEKQYF

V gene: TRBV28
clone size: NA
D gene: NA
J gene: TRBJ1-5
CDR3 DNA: TGTGCCAGCAGTTTCTCAGGTCAGCCCCAGCATTTT
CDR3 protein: CASSFSGQPQHF

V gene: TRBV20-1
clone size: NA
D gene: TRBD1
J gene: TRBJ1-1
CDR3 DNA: TGCAGTGCAATAAGGGGGCAAGCTTTCTTT
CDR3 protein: CSAIRGQAFF

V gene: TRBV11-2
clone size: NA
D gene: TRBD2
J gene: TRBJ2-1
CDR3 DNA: TGTGCCAGCAGCTTTCTAGCGGGTAGCTCCTACAATGAGCAGTTCTTC
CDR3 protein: CASSFLAGSSYNEQFF